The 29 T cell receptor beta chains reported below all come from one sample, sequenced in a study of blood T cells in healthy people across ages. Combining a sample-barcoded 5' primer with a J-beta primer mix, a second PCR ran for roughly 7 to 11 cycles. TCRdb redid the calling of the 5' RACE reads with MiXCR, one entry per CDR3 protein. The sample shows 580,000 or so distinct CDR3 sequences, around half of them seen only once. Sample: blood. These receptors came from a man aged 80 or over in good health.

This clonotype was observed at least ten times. CDR3 sequence: CASSIDRPYEQYF. Here the CDR3 DNA reads TGCGCCAGCAGCATTGACAGACCCTACGAGCAGTACTTC. The genes are TRBV5-1 and TRBJ2-7, with D maybe TRBD1 (5 bases). The CDR3 is 13 residues long. Trimming shortened V by 4 bases and J by 2 bases, and 10 bases separated the two germline ends. In germline, CDR1 is SGHRS, CDR2 YFSETQ.

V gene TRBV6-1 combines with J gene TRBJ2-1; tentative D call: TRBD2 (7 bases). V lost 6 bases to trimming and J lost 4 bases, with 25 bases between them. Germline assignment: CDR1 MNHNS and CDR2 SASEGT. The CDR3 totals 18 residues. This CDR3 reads CASSSLGQVGGRYNEQFF. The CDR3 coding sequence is TGTGCCAGCAGCTCTTTGGGCCAAGTGGGGGGGCGTTACAATGAGCAGTTCTTC.

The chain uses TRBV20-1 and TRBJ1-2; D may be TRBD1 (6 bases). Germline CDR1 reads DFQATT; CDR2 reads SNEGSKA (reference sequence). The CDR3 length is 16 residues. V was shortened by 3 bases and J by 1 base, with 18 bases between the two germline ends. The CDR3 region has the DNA TGCAGTGCTAGCAACCAGGGGAAAAAATTTAACTATGGCTACACCTTC. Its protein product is CSASNQGKKFNYGYTF.

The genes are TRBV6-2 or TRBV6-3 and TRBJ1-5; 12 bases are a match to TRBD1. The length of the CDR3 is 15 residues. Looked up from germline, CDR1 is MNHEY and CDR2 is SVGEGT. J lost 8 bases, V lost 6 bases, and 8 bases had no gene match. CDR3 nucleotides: TGTGCCAGCAGATCCGGGACAGGGGGCGGTGAGCCCCAGCATTTT. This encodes CASRSGTGGGEPQHF.

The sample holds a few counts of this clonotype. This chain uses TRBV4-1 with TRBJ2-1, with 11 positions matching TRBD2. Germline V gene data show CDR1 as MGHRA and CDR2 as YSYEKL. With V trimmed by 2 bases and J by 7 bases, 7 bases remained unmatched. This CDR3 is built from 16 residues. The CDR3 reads CASSQRVAGGTNEQFF. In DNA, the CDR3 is TGCGCCAGCAGCCAAAGAGTAGCGGGAGGGACTAATGAGCAGTTCTTC.

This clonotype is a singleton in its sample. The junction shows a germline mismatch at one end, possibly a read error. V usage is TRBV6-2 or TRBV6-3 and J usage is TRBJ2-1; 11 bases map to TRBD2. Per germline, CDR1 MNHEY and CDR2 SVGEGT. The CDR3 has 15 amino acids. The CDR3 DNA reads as TGTGCCAGTAGTTTCCTAGCGGGAGGTCCCAATGAGCAGTTCTTC. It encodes CASSFLAGGPNEQFF.

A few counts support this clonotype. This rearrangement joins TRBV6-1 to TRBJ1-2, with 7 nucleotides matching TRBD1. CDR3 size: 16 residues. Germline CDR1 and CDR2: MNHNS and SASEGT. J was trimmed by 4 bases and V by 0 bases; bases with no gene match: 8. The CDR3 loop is CASSEAGQTSGYGYTF. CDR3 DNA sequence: TGTGCCAGCAGTGAAGCGGGACAGACCTCGGGCTATGGCTACACCTTC.

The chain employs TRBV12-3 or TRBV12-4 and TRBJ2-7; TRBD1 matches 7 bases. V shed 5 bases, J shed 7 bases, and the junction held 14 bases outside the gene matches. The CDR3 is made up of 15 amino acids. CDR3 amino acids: CASSNSEAEGAEQYF. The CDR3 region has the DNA TGTGCCAGCAGTAACTCTGAGGCAGAGGGGGCAGAGCAGTACTTC.

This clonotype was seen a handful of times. The CDR3 loop is CASSRPSRDPSGNTQYF. As DNA, the CDR3 is TGTGCCAGCAGTAGACCCTCTAGGGACCCCTCGGGAAATACGCAGTATTTT. The gene calls are TRBV6-2 or TRBV6-3 and TRBJ2-3; tentatively, D is TRBD1 or TRBD2 (5 bases each). Trimming took 5 bases from V and 7 from J, leaving 25 bases between them. Germline V gene lookup returns CDR1 MNHEY and CDR2 SVGEGT. The CDR3 length is 17 residues.

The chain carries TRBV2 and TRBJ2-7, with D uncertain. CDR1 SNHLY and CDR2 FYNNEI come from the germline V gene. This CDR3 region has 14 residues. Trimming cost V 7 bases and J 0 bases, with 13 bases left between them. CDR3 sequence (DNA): TGTGCCAGCATTCAGACATCAAGCTCCTACGAGCAGTACTTC. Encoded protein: CASIQTSSSYEQYF.

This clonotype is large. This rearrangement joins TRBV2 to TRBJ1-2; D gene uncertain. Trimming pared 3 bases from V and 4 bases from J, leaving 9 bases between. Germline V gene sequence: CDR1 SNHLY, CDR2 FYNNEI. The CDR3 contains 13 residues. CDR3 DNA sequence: TGTGCCAGCAGTGAGCAGGAGACCTATGGCTACACCTTC. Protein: CASSEQETYGYTF.

In DNA, the CDR3 is TGTGCCAGCTCACCCGGGACAGGGCCCCACGAGCAGTACTTC. Residues: CASSPGTGPHEQYF. The chain links TRBV18 to TRBJ2-4; 9 bases line up with TRBD1. The end of the DNA aligns better with TRBJ2-7, so the J call may be wrong. CDR3 length: 14 amino acids. The V gene's germline CDR1 is KGHSH and CDR2 LQKENI.

CDR3 protein: CASMGGDTQYF. CDR3 nucleotide sequence: TGTGCCAGCATGGGTGGAGATACGCAGTATTTT. The chain is built from TRBV5-4 and TRBJ2-3; no reliable D call. Trimming removed 6 bases from V and 5 bases from J, with 7 bases in between. The germline gives CDR1 SGHNT, CDR2 YYREEE (reference sequence). This CDR3 has 11 residues.

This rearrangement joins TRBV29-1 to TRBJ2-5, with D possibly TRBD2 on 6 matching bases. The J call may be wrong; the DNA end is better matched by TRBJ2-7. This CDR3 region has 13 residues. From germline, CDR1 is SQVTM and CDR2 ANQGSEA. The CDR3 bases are TGCAGCGTTCGTCGGGGAGGTACCTACGAGCAGTACTTC. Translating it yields CSVRRGGTYEQYF.

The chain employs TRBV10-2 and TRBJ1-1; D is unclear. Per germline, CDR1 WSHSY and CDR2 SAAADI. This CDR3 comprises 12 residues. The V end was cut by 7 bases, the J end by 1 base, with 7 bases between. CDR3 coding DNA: TGCGCCAGCAATGGAGAGAACACTGAAGCTTTCTTT. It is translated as CASNGENTEAFF.

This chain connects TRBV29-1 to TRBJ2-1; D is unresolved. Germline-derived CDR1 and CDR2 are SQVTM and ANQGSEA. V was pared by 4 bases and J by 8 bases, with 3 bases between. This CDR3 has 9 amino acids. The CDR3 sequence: CSVGYEQFF. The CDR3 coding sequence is TGCAGCGTTGGCTATGAGCAGTTCTTC.

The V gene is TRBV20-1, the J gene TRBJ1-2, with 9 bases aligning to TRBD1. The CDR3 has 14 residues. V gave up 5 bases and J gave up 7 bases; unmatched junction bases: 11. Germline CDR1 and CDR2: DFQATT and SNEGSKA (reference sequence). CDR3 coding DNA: TGCAGTGCTGGGGCCGCGGACAGGGGAGGTGGCTACACCTTC. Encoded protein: CSAGAADRGGGYTF.

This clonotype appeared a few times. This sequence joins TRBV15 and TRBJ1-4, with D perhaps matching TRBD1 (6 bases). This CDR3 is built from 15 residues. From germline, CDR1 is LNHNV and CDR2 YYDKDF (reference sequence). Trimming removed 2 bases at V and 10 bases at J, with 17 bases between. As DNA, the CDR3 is TGTGCCACCAGCAGACAGGACAGCCTAAGGGGAAAACTGTTTTTT. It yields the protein CATSRQDSLRGKLFF.

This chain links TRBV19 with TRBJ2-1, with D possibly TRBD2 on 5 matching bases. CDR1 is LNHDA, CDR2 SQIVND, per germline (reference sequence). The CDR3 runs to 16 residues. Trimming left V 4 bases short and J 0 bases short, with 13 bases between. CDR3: CASSKRAEGSYNEQFF. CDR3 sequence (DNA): TGTGCCAGTAGTAAAAGGGCAGAGGGCTCCTACAATGAGCAGTTCTTC. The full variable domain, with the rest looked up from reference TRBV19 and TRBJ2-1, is DGGITQSPKYLFRKEGQNVTLSCEQNLNHDAMYWYRQDPGQGLRLIYYSQIVNDFQKGDIAEGYSVSREKKESFPLTVTSAQKNPTAFYLCASSKRAEGSYNEQFFGPGTRLTVL.

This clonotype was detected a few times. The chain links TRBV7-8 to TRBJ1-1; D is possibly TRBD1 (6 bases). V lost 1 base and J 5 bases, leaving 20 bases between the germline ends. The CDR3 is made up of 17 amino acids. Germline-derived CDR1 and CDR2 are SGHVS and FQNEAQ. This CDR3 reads CASSLERGGGPGTEAFF. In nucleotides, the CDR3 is TGTGCCAGCAGCTTAGAGAGGGGAGGGGGACCCGGGACTGAAGCTTTCTTT. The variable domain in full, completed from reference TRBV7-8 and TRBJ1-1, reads GAGVSQSPRYKVAKRGQDVALRCDPISGHVSLFWYQQALGQGPEFLTYFQNEAQLDKSGLPSDRFFAERPEGSVSTLKIQRTQQEDSAVYLCASSLERGGGPGTEAFFGQGTRLTVV.

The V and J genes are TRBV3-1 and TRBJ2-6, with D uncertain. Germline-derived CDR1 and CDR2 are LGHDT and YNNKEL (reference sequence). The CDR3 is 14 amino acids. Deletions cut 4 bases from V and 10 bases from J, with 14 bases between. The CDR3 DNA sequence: TGTGCCAGCAGCCCCGGCCGATTAAATAACGTCCTGACTTTC. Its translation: CASSPGRLNNVLTF.

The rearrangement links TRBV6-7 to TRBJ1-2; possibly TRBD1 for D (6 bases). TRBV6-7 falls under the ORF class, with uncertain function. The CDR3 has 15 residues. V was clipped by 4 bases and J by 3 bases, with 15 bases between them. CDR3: CASSFDSGVYYGYTF. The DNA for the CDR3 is TGTGCCAGCAGTTTCGATTCAGGGGTCTACTATGGCTACACCTTC.

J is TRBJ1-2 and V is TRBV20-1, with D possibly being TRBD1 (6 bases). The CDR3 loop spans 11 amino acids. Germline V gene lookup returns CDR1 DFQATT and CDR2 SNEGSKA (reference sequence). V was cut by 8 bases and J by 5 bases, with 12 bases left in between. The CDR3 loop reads CSIGTLYGYTF. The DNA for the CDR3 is TGCAGTATTGGGACACTTTATGGCTACACCTTC.

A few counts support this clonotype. As DNA, the CDR3 is TGCGCCAGCAGCCAAGGGACCCTGGGGCACAATGAGCAGTTCTTC. Amino acids: CASSQGTLGHNEQFF. V is TRBV4-3 and J is TRBJ2-1; tentatively, D is TRBD1 (5 bases). Trimming stripped 1 base from V and 5 bases from J, with 12 bases between. There are 15 residues in the CDR3. In germline, CDR1 is LGHNA, CDR2 YSLEER.

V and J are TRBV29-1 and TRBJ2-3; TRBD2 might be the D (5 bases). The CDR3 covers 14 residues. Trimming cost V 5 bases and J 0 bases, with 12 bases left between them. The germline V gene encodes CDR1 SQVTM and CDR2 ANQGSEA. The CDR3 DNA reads TGCAGCGTTACCAGGACTTATAGCACAGATACGCAGTATTTT. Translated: CSVTRTYSTDTQYF.

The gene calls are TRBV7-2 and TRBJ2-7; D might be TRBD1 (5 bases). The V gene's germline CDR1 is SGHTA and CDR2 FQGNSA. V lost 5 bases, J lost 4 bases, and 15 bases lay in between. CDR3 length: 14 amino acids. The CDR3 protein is CASSDSPLQYEQYF. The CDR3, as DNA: TGTGCCAGCAGCGACAGCCCCCTACAATACGAGCAGTACTTC.

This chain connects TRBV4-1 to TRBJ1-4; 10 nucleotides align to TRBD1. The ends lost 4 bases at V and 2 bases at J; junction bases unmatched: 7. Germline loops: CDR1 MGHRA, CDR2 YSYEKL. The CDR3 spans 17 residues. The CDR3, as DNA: TGCGCCAGCAGCCTTCGACAGGGGGCTAGCACTAATGAAAAACTGTTTTTT. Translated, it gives CASSLRQGASTNEKLFF.

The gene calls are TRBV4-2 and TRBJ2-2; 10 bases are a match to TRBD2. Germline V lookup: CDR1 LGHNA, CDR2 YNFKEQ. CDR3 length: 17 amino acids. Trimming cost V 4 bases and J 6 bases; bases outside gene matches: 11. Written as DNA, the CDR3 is TGTGCCAGCAGCCCGGAACTAGCGGGGCTCGGATCCGGGGAGCTGTTTTTT. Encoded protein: CASSPELAGLGSGELFF.

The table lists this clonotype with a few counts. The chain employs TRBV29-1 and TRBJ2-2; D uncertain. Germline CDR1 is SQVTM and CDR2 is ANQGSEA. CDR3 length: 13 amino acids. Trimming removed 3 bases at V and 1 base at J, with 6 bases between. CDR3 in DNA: TGCAGCGTTGATGGGATGAACACCGGGGAGCTGTTTTTT. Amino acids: CSVDGMNTGELFF.